This TCR beta chain was recorded in a study of T cells in Graves' hyperthyroidism and ophthalmopathy. CDR1 is SNHLY, CDR2 FYNNEI, per germline. The CDR3 runs to 14 residues. Trimming took 6 bases from V and 0 from J, leaving 11 bases between them. The source material, RNA transcripts, was used to amplify TCR beta CDR3 regions. HTBI primers were the set used in a first-round RT-PCR of the TCR CDR3. TCRdb reprocessed the multiplex PCR reads with MiXCR, giving one entry per CDR3 protein. The sample contains 480,000 or so distinct CDR3 sequences, approximately 48% of which appear only once. This chain connects TRBV2 to TRBJ1-2, with D unclear. The origin of this receptor is an adult woman with Graves' disease, either hyperthyroidism or ophthalmopathy (not recorded which). The sample taken for sequencing was peripheral blood or thyroid tissue (not recorded which). For the CDR3, the DNA is TGTGCCAGCAGCGATGAAGCGACTAACTATGGCTACACCTTC. Translating it yields CASSDEATNYGYTF.